One T cell receptor beta chain is described in this entry. This record comes from a study of blood T cell repertoires in COVID-19. About the research overall: The United States, Italy and Spain provided the acute and convalescent COVID-19 samples. From T cells, B-cell-depleted T cells, or PBMCs came the material, which was cDNA or gDNA.

Authors' data handling: From reference gene primer amplification, estimates of nucleated cell counts were derived. The table came from immunoSEQ multiplex PCR; TCRdb's copy has only in-frame clones and leaves some out. From that table come the V and J calls and clone size; the DNA was used to work out D and trimming. The sample holds roughly 150,000 clones, approximately 90% seen once. The TCR comes from a man aged 55 to 70 with active or convalescent COVID-19. The sequencing input was peripheral blood.

In DNA, the CDR3 is TGTGCCAGCAGCCAATCCCCTTTGGGGGGGGCTTCCAGCTCCTATAATTCACCCCTCCACTTT. Translating gives CASSQSPLGGASSSYNSPLHF. J is TRBJ1-6 and V is TRBV4-2, with D possibly TRBD1 on 6 matching bases. Germline V gene sequence: CDR1 LGHNA, CDR2 YNFKEQ. The CDR3 has 21 amino acids. V gave up 2 bases and J gave up 0 bases, with 23 bases separating them.